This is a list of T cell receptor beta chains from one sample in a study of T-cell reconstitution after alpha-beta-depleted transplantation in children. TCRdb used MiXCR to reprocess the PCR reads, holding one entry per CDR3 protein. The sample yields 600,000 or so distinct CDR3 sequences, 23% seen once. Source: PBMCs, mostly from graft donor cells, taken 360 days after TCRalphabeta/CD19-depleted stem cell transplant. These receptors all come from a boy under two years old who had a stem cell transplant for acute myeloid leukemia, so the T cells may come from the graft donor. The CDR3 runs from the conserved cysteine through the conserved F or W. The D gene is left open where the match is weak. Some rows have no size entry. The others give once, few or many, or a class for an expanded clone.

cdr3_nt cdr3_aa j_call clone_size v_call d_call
TGCAGTGCTAGAGCGGAACGGGGACTCGATGAGCAGTTCTTC CSARAERGLDEQFF TRBJ2-1 many TRBV20-1 .
TGTGCCTGGAGTAGGAGGGCGACGCACACTGAAGCTTTCTTT CAWSRRATHTEAFF TRBJ1-1 few TRBV30 .
TGTGCCAGCAGTTTTGGGAAAGAGACCCAGTACTTC CASSFGKETQYF TRBJ2-5 . TRBV12-3/TRBV12-4 .
TGCAGTGCTAGTAGGCAGGGGGAACTTGGCTACACCTTC CSASRQGELGYTF TRBJ1-2 few TRBV20-1 TRBD1
TGTGCCAGCAGGGTAACAGCGGCCAGAGGAAACACCATATATTTT CASRVTAARGNTIYF TRBJ1-3 . TRBV12-3/TRBV12-4 .
TGTGCCAGCAGTTTGAAGGGTAAATGGGAAAAACTGTTTTTT CASSLKGKWEKLFF TRBJ1-4 . TRBV27 .
TGTGCCAGCAGTTTCGGGTGGGAGGGGAATGGCTACACCTTC CASSFGWEGNGYTF TRBJ1-2 . TRBV12-3/TRBV12-4 .
TGTGCCAGCAGCCCCCGCGTGATGAGGAGCGAGCAGTACTTC CASSPRVMRSEQYF TRBJ2-7 . TRBV7-2 .
TGTGCCAGCAGTGAAGAGACCTATGGCTACACCTTC CASSEETYGYTF TRBJ1-2 few TRBV6-1 .
TGCAGCGTTGTCTGGGACAGGGTCTTAAACAAAGACATTCAGTACTTC CSVVWDRVLNKDIQYF TRBJ2-4 few TRBV29-1 TRBD1